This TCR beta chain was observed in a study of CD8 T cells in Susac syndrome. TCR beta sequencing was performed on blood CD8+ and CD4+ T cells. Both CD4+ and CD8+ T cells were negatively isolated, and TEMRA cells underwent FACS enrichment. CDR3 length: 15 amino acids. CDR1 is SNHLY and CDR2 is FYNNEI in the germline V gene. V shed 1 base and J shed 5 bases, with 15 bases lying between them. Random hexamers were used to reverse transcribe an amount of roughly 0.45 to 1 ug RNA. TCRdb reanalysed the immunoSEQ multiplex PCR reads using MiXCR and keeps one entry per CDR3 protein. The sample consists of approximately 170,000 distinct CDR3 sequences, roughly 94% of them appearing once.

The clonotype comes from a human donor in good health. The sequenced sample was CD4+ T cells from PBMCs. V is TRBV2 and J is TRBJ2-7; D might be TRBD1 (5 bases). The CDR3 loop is CASSEVPGKLHEQYF. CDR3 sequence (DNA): TGTGCCAGCAGTGAAGTACCAGGGAAGCTCCACGAGCAGTACTTC. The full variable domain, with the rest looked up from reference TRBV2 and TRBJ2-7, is EPEVTQTPSHQVTQMGQEVILRCVPISNHLYFYWYRQILGQKVEFLVSFYNNEISEKSEIFDDQFSVERPDGSNFTLKIRSTKLEDSAMYFCASSEVPGKLHEQYFGPGTRLTVT.